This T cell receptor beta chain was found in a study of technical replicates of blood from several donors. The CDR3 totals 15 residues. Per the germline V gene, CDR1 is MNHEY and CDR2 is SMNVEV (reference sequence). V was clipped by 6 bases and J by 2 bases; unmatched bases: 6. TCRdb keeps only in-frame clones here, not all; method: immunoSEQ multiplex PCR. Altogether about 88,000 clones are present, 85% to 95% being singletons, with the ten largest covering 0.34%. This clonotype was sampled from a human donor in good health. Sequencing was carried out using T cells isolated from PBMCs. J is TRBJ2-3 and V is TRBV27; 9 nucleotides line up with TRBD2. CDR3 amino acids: CASRNLAGNTDTQYF. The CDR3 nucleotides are TGTGCCAGCAGGAACCTAGCGGGGAACACAGATACGCAGTATTTT.